These T cell receptor beta chains were read from a single sample in a study of CD4 T cells in relation to SARS-CoV-2 and coronaviruses. Data came from immunoSEQ multiplex PCR; TCRdb stores just in-frame clones and leaves some out. Of some 11,000 clones in the sample, about 89% were seen once. Sequencing was carried out using naive CD4+ T cells from PBMCs. These TCRs come from an adult with COVID-19. Both conserved end residues are part of each CDR3. The D gene is left open where the match is weak. The size entry is marked missing in some rows and otherwise reads once, few, many or a size class.

DNA	CDR3	V	D	size	J
TGCGCCAGCAGCCAAGATACCTCCCTGGGGGGACCCCTAGGAAATGAGCAGTTCTTC	CASSQDTSLGGPLGNEQFF	TRBV4-3	-	-	TRBJ2-1
TGTGCCAGCAGCCCCACCCGACAGGGCCCGGGGGAGCAGTACTTC	CASSPTRQGPGEQYF	TRBV7-9	TRBD1	once	TRBJ2-7
TGTGCCAGTAGTATAGGGGGCCGAGTTGAAAAACTGTTTTTT	CASSIGGRVEKLFF	TRBV19	-	-	TRBJ1-4
TGTGCCAGCAGCTTAGAGTTCGGGGATCAGCCCCAGCATTTT	CASSLEFGDQPQHF	TRBV7-9	-	few	TRBJ1-5
TGTGCCATCACTAAGGGGGACAGGGAGGTGGATACGCAGTATTTT	CAITKGDREVDTQYF	TRBV10-3	TRBD1	-	TRBJ2-3
TGTGCCAGCAGCCCTCACTGTCTTTGGCATCATCAGCCCCAGCATTTT	CASSPHCLWHHQPQHF	TRBV3-1/TRBV3-2	-	-	TRBJ1-5
TGCGCCAGCAGCTTGATAGCGGGGCCCGAGACCCAGTACTTC	CASSLIAGPETQYF	TRBV5-1	TRBD2	-	TRBJ2-5
TGTGCCAGCAGCCGGGACAGGGGGGGGACCGGGGAGCTGTTTTTT	CASSRDRGGTGELFF	TRBV6-5	TRBD1	-	TRBJ2-2
TGTGCCAGCAGTGACAGGGTCGGGCAGCCCCAGCATTTT	CASSDRVGQPQHF	TRBV2	-	-	TRBJ1-5
TGTGCCAGCAGCTTATACCGGACAGGGCAAGAGACCCAGTACTTC	CASSLYRTGQETQYF	TRBV13	TRBD1	-	TRBJ2-5
TGTGCCAGCAGCCGGAGACAGGGATTAGGGGAAAAACTGTTTTTT	CASSRRQGLGEKLFF	TRBV14	TRBD1	-	TRBJ1-4
TGTGCCAGCAGCCATCTTAGCGGGGGCCCACCCGCAGATACGCAGTATTTT	CASSHLSGGPPADTQYF	TRBV4-2	TRBD2	-	TRBJ2-3
TGTGCCAGCTCACCCAGCAGGGAATCTCAGCCCCAGCATTTT	CASSPSRESQPQHF	TRBV18	-	-	TRBJ1-5
TGTGCCAGCTCACCGACCGGGACAGGGAATTCACCCCTCCACTTT	CASSPTGTGNSPLHF	TRBV18	TRBD1	-	TRBJ1-6
TGTGCCAGCAGCGTAGGTCCCCTGGGAGCGGGGAGCACAGATACGCAGTATTTT	CASSVGPLGAGSTDTQYF	TRBV9	TRBD2	-	TRBJ2-3
TGTGCCAGCAGCTTGACGGGGGGGCCTGAAGAGACCCAGTACTTC	CASSLTGGPEETQYF	TRBV5-5	TRBD2	-	TRBJ2-5
TGTGCCAGTAGTGTTCTTAACAATGAGCAGTTCTTC	CASSVLNNEQFF	TRBV19	-	-	TRBJ2-1
TGTGCCAGCAGTTCGGGGGGTCCCTCCTACAATGAGCAGTTCTTC	CASSSGGPSYNEQFF	TRBV28	TRBD2	-	TRBJ2-1
TGTGCCAGCAGCGCTTCCCCACCGACCCTGGACAGTAGCAATCAGCCCCAGCATTTT	CASSASPPTLDSSNQPQHF	TRBV7-4	-	once	TRBJ1-5
TGTGCCAGCAGCCAAGTCAGGGGTAACACCGGGGAGCTGTTTTTT	CASSQVRGNTGELFF	TRBV14	-	-	TRBJ2-2
TGTGCCTGGAGTGTACAGAAAGGGGGTTTTTCACCCCTCCACTTT	CAWSVQKGGFSPLHF	TRBV30	-	-	TRBJ1-6
TGTGCCAGCAGCAAAGAGGCGGGGTGGGAGACCCAGTACTTC	CASSKEAGWETQYF	TRBV21-1	-	once	TRBJ2-5
TGCAGCGCCATAGGGGGCTCCTACGAGCAGTACTTC	CSAIGGSYEQYF	TRBV29-1	-	-	TRBJ2-7
TGTGCCAGCAGCCGGGACATTTCACCCCTCCACTTT	CASSRDISPLHF	TRBV25-1	-	-	TRBJ1-6
TGCGCCAGCAGCTTGGAGGTCCTCGAGAACACTGAAGCTTTCTTT	CASSLEVLENTEAFF	TRBV5-1	-	-	TRBJ1-1
TGTGCCAGCAGTGTTACTAGCCCGTGGATGAAGACCCAGTACTTC	CASSVTSPWMKTQYF	TRBV2	-	-	TRBJ2-5
TGTGCCAGCAGCCCCGGACTTGGGGAGACCCAGTACTTC	CASSPGLGETQYF	TRBV3-1/TRBV3-2	-	-	TRBJ2-5
TGTGCCAGCAGCTTTGGAAAGGGTGGCATCAATGAAAAACTGTTTTTT	CASSFGKGGINEKLFF	TRBV11-2	-	-	TRBJ1-4
TGTGCCAGTAATACCCAGGACAGGGGAGTACCCCTCCACTTT	CASNTQDRGVPLHF	TRBV19	TRBD1	-	TRBJ1-6
TGTGCCAGCAGCTTAGAACCGATTAACTATGGCTACACCTTC	CASSLEPINYGYTF	TRBV5-4	-	-	TRBJ1-2
TGCAGTGCTAGTTTTCTAGGAAAGGCTCCAACTAATGAAAAACTGTTTTTT	CSASFLGKAPTNEKLFF	TRBV20-1	-	-	TRBJ1-4
TGTGCCAGCAGCTTCCTGACAGGGCTCGGAAACACCATATATTTT	CASSFLTGLGNTIYF	TRBV7-2	TRBD1	-	TRBJ1-3
TGTGCCAGCAGCCAAGAAGGTACAGGGCGCGGAAACACCATATATTTT	CASSQEGTGRGNTIYF	TRBV3-1/TRBV3-2	-	once	TRBJ1-3
TGTGCCAGCTCACCAAGAGCGACAGATACGCAGTATTTT	CASSPRATDTQYF	TRBV18	-	-	TRBJ2-3
TGTGCCACCAGCAGAGATCCGCGGGACAGGGGTCCTCCATTGGGAAAACTGTTTTTT	CATSRDPRDRGPPLGKLFF	TRBV15	TRBD1	-	TRBJ1-4
TGTGCCAGCAGCCCGGAGCCAGCAACTAATGAAAAACTGTTTTTT	CASSPEPATNEKLFF	TRBV5-8	-	-	TRBJ1-4
TGTGCCAGTAGTAGAGACAGGGCCAGCTCCTACGAGCAGTACTTC	CASSRDRASSYEQYF	TRBV19	TRBD1	-	TRBJ2-7
TGCGCCAGCAGCTTTTCTGGGGCCAACGTCCTGACTTTC	CASSFSGANVLTF	TRBV5-1	-	-	TRBJ2-6
TGTGCCAGCAGCTTGAGCGACAGCAAGTTCTTC	CASSLSDSKFF	TRBV5-8	-	-	TRBJ2-1
TGTGCCAGCAAACACAGGGTGTCCGGCAACACCATATATTTT	CASKHRVSGNTIYF	TRBV11-2	-	-	TRBJ1-3
TGTGCCAGCAGCCTCGTAGGGGGCGGGGCTTCCTACGAGCAGTACTTC	CASSLVGGGASYEQYF	TRBV11-2	-	-	TRBJ2-7